This TCR beta chain came from a study of identical twins. The CDR3 sequence is 14 residues long. Trimming cost V 5 bases and J 10 bases, with 18 bases left between them. Germline lookup yields CDR1 MGHDK and CDR2 SYGVNS. Healthy Caucasians made up all donors. Each cDNA held unique molecular identifiers, and template switching gave it a universal primer site. TCRdb re-called the 5' RACE reads through MiXCR, storing one row per CDR3 protein. The repertoire holds some 730,000 distinct CDR3 sequences, with 15% to 20% as singletons. The sample was also reused in another study, on T cells expressing NK-cell markers. This second study says: In several donors, dominant CD3+CD56+NKG2C+ clones formed about 1.0-8% of CD8+ cells. These clonotypes, the leaders elsewhere, also led the CD3+CD56-NKG2C+ fraction in four donors.

The chain carries TRBV25-1 and TRBJ2-1, with D perhaps TRBD2 (5 bases). The receptor was derived from a woman between 18 and 29 years old in good health. The sample taken for sequencing was PBMCs. In nucleotides, the CDR3 is TGTGCCAGCAGTCGAACGGCGGGTTTAGGAGAGCAGTTCTTC. This codes for CASSRTAGLGEQFF.